A selection of T cell receptor beta chains follows, all from one sample in a study of cytomegalovirus exposure and HLA in healthy donors. Generated by immunoSEQ multiplex PCR, the TCRdb table keeps only in-frame clones and is missing some. The sample lists over 45,000 clones, around 83% seen once, with around 4% in the top ten. The source material was PBMCs. Receptors originate from a man aged 25-45 years in good health and CMV-seronegative. Each CDR3 is given with its conserved first and last residue. A D gene is named only where the DNA matches it firmly. Size values are once, few and many counts, or a class for expanded clones, and some rows have none.

j_gene | d_gene | v_gene | abundance | CDR3aa | CDR3nt
TRBJ2-7 | TRBD1 | TRBV6-5 | - | CASGGQEPYEQYF | TGTGCCAGCGGGGGACAGGAGCCCTACGAGCAGTACTTC
TRBJ2-7 | TRBD1 | TRBV6-5 | - | CASKPNHGTVNEQYF | TGTGCCAGCAAACCGAACCACGGGACAGTAAACGAGCAGTACTTC
TRBJ1-2 | TRBD1 | TRBV6-6 | - | CASGDRAGANYGYTF | TGTGCCAGCGGGGACAGGGCGGGAGCTAACTATGGCTACACCTTC
TRBJ1-1 | - | TRBV6-1 | - | CASSFMDTMNTEAFF | TGTGCCAGCAGTTTTATGGACACTATGAACACTGAAGCTTTCTTT
TRBJ2-1 | TRBD1 | TRBV27 | medium-sized | CASSLDWAKGTVGVYNEQFF | TGTGCCAGCAGTTTAGATTGGGCAAAGGGGACAGTCGGGGTATACAATGAGCAGTTCTTC
TRBJ1-1 | TRBD1 | TRBV11-2 | - | CASSLKAGGAFF | TGTGCCAGCAGCTTAAAGGCAGGGGGAGCTTTCTTT
TRBJ2-7 | - | TRBV6-1 | few | CASSEWGGADGHTF | TGTGCCAGCAGTGAATGGGGGGGCGCAGATGGGCACACCTTC
TRBJ1-1 | - | TRBV5-8 | - | CASSSGTRNTEAFF | TGTGCCAGCAGCTCTGGGACACGAAACACTGAAGCTTTCTTT
TRBJ1-2 | - | TRBV2 | few | CANWGGEFQPYGYTF | TGTGCCAACTGGGGGGGAGAATTTCAGCCTTATGGCTACACCTTC
TRBJ1-1 | TRBD1 | TRBV14 | once | CASSQSTRQGKAFF | TGTGCCAGCAGCCAATCCACCAGACAGGGAAAAGCTTTCTTT